The clone carrying this T cell receptor (beta chain) has a count of ten or more. Its antigen remains unknown. The data derive from a study of metastatic and nonmetastatic thyroid tumors. Study in general: Comparative analysis of repertoires was undertaken across blood and tumor or nodule tissue obtained from malignant and benign thyroid patients. Study-wide results and limits: Malignant tumors reportedly showed significantly higher TCR beta diversity than benign nodules in both blood and tumor.

Every patient underwent thyroid surgery untreated. This CDR3 is 13 amino acids long. Germline lookup yields CDR1 MNHEY and CDR2 SMNVEV (reference sequence). Trimming removed 10 bases from V and 5 bases from J; junction bases left unmatched: 9. Authors' processing steps: The distant-metastasis classifier for papillary thyroid cancer was built from CDR3 differences across clinicopathological groups. Using MiXCR, TCRdb re-called clones from the PCR reads. The V and J calls follow TCRdb's processing rather than the paper's. The sample holds roughly 59,000 clones, 15% to 20% seen once. This chain joins TRBV27 and TRBJ2-5; TRBD2 agrees at 8 bases. The receptor's source is a male donor with papillary thyroid cancer or a benign thyroid nodule (not recorded which). Some clones in this sample may be carry-over from other donors' samples. Sample: blood. The CDR3 here is CATSRGGGETQYF. Here the CDR3 DNA reads TGTGCCACCTCTCGGGGGGGGGGGGAGACCCAGTACTTC.